One and the same sample provided the 26 T cell receptor beta chains below, sequenced in a study of blood T cell repertoires in COVID-19. TCRdb keeps only in-frame clones here, not all; method: immunoSEQ multiplex PCR. Of around 99,000 clones in the sample, approximately 80% are singletons; the top ten hold approximately 7.9%. The sample taken for sequencing was peripheral blood. All receptors come from a woman aged 80 or over with active or convalescent COVID-19.

The sample holds one count of this clone. The chain uses TRBV7-3 and TRBJ2-2, with 7 positions matching TRBD1. J was trimmed by 1 base and V by 1 base; bases with no gene match: 6. In germline, CDR1 is SGHTA, CDR2 FQGTGA. This CDR3 spans 17 amino acids. As DNA, the CDR3 is TGTGCCAGCAGCTTAAAGGGGACAGATTTGAACACCGGGGAGCTGTTTTTT. The encoded protein is CASSLKGTDLNTGELFF. Full variable domain (rest looked up from reference TRBV7-3 and TRBJ2-2): GAGVSQTPSNKVTEKGKYVELRCDPISGHTALYWYRQSLGQGPEFLIYFQGTGAADDSGLPNDRFFAVRPEGSVSTLKIQRTERGDSAVYLCASSLKGTDLNTGELFFGEGSRLTVL.

Note on this clone: This sequence is one base from a far larger clone and is likely a read error. The chain employs TRBV12-3 or TRBV12-4 and TRBJ2-3; TRBD2 is a possible D gene (5 bases). V lost 6 bases and J 6 bases, leaving 10 bases between the germline ends. This CDR3 contains 12 residues. This chain's CDR3 is CASSVRGDTQYF. Here the CDR3 DNA reads TGTGCCAGCAGCGTACGAGGGGATACGCAGTATTTT.

The chain employs TRBV9 and TRBJ2-3; TRBD1 aligns across 7 bases. Trimming at V came to 4 bases and at J to 7 bases, leaving 9 bases not matched to a gene. Germline-derived CDR1 and CDR2 are SGDLS and YYNGEE. CDR3 size: 14 residues. The CDR3 loop reads CASSSGQAIYTQYF. CDR3 DNA: TGTGCCAGCAGCTCAGGACAGGCGATCTATACGCAGTATTTT.

The CDR3 loop is CAISESGTGGPNTEAFF. The CDR3 coding sequence is TGTGCCATCAGTGAATCCGGGACAGGGGGACCCAACACTGAAGCTTTCTTT. The chain couples TRBV10-3 to TRBJ1-1; 11 bases are shared with TRBD1. V lost 3 bases and J lost 2; bases outside the gene matches: 8. CDR1 and CDR2 from the germline V gene are ENHRY and SYGVKD. This CDR3 has 17 residues.

This clone appeared once. This rearrangement joins TRBV2 to TRBJ2-7; 7 nucleotides match TRBD2. CDR3 length: 16 residues. V lost 5 bases, J lost 1 base, and 11 bases stayed unmatched. Germline values: CDR1 SNHLY, CDR2 FYNNEI. CDR3 coding DNA: TGTGCCAGCAGTCAGACTAGCCCCAGGATGTCCTACGAGCAGTACTTC. Its translation is CASSQTSPRMSYEQYF.

This chain uses TRBV7-6 with TRBJ2-3; 8 bases agree with TRBD1. Germline CDR1 and CDR2: SGHVS and FNYEAQ. J was trimmed by 6 bases and V by 5 bases; bases with no gene match: 16. The CDR3 extends over 17 amino acids. In DNA form, the CDR3 reads TGTGCCAGCAGCACCCAATCGTGGGCAGGGGGCTCGGATACGCAGTATTTT. It is translated as CASSTQSWAGGSDTQYF.

V and J are TRBV7-2 and TRBJ1-5, with D perhaps matching TRBD1 (6 bases). Deletions cut 1 base from V and 7 bases from J, with 11 bases between. The V gene's germline CDR1 is SGHTA and CDR2 FQGNSA. The CDR3 consists of 14 residues. In nucleotides, the CDR3 is TGTGCCAGCAGCTTAGGACAGGACCGACAGCCCCAGCATTTT. This codes for CASSLGQDRQPQHF.

The CDR3, as DNA: TGTGCCAGCAGGGGTCTAGCGACTCCCTACAATGAGCAGTTCTTC. This translates into CASRGLATPYNEQFF. The chain uses TRBV6-5 and TRBJ2-1; TRBD2 might be the D (6 bases). Trimming took off 6 bases at V and 2 bases at J, with 14 bases between the two ends. The CDR3 length is 15 residues. From germline, CDR1 is MNHEY and CDR2 SVGAGI.

The chain has TRBV2 and TRBJ2-5; 10 bases map to TRBD2. The junction had 1 base not matched to a gene; V was cut back by 9 bases and J by 0 bases. CDR1 and CDR2 (germline): SNHLY, FYNNEI. The CDR3 contains 13 residues. The CDR3 DNA reads TGTGCCAGAGCGGGAGGGAACCAAGAGACCCAGTACTTC. Translation: CARAGGNQETQYF. Complete variable domain (other parts from reference TRBV2 and TRBJ2-5): EPEVTQTPSHQVTQMGQEVILRCVPISNHLYFYWYRQILGQKVEFLVSFYNNEISEKSEIFDDQFSVERPDGSNFTLKIRSTKLEDSAMYFCARAGGNQETQYFGPGTRLLVL.

The J gene is TRBJ1-2, the V gene TRBV11-2; D perhaps matches TRBD1 (5 bases). Trimming shortened V by 5 bases and J by 10 bases, and 23 bases separated the two germline ends. The CDR3 runs to 15 residues. Germline V gives CDR1 SGHAT, CDR2 FQNNGV. The CDR3 reads CASSRNLGTDSNYTF. The CDR3 nucleotides read TGTGCCAGCAGCCGGAACCTAGGGACTGACTCGAACTACACCTTC.

The J gene is TRBJ1-1, the V gene TRBV13; 7 nucleotides match TRBD1. This CDR3 comprises 13 residues. CDR1 is PRHDT and CDR2 is FYEKMQ in the germline V gene (reference sequence). V trimming: 2 bases; J trimming: 7 bases; junction bases outside the gene matches: 4. This CDR3 reads CASSLTGEVEAFF. For the CDR3, the DNA is TGTGCCAGCAGCTTAACAGGGGAGGTTGAAGCTTTCTTT.

The V gene is TRBV5-1, the J gene TRBJ1-1; D is undetermined. CDR1 and CDR2 from the germline V gene are SGHRS and YFSETQ. V dropped 2 bases and J dropped 4 bases, with 12 bases sitting between them. This CDR3 comprises 14 residues. CDR3 nucleotides: TGCGCCAGCAGCTTTGGAGAGCTTGGCACTGAAGCTTTCTTT. As protein: CASSFGELGTEAFF.

The V and J genes are TRBV6-5 and TRBJ1-4; D gene ambiguous. Trimming removed 7 bases at V and 5 bases at J, with 17 bases between. This CDR3 contains 15 residues. In germline, CDR1 is MNHEY, CDR2 SVGAGI. The CDR3 bases are TGTGCCAGCACCTTATACCCCTCGGGAAATGAAAAACTGTTTTTT. Its translation: CASTLYPSGNEKLFF.

The rearrangement uses TRBV24-1 and TRBJ1-5; D perhaps matches TRBD1 (6 bases). The CDR3 contains 17 residues. V was clipped by 0 bases and J by 2 bases, with 13 bases between them. Germline V gene lookup returns CDR1 KGHDR and CDR2 SFDVKD. The CDR3 coding sequence is TGTGCCACCAGTGATTTGACCACAGGGTCTGGCAATCAGCCCCAGCATTTT. Encoded protein: CATSDLTTGSGNQPQHF.

V usage is TRBV3-1 (or the pseudogene TRBV3-2) and J usage is TRBJ1-3; D is undetermined. This CDR3 has 14 residues. Germline values: CDR1 LGHDT, CDR2 YNNKEL (reference sequence). Between the trimmed V and J ends, which lost 1 base and 4 bases, there was a span of 8 bases. CDR3 amino acids: CASSQVMEGNTIYF. CDR3 sequence (DNA): TGTGCCAGCAGCCAAGTAATGGAGGGAAACACCATATATTTT.

The chain combines TRBV5-5 with TRBJ1-2; TRBD1 might be the D (5 bases). Trimming took off 1 base at V and 4 bases at J, with 17 bases between the two ends. This CDR3 contains 16 residues. CDR1 and CDR2 from the germline V gene are SGHKS and YYEKEE (reference sequence). CDR3 sequence: CASSLFSLAQAYGYTF. For the CDR3, the DNA is TGTGCCAGCAGCTTGTTTTCGTTGGCACAGGCCTATGGCTACACCTTC.

This chain uses TRBV11-2 with TRBJ1-1, with D possibly TRBD1 on 5 matching bases. Deletions cut 1 base from V and 0 bases from J, with 9 bases between. Germline V gene lookup returns CDR1 SGHAT and CDR2 FQNNGV. The CDR3 spans 15 residues. As DNA, the CDR3 is TGTGCCAGCAGCTTAGCCCCGACAGTGAACACTGAAGCTTTCTTT. It encodes CASSLAPTVNTEAFF.

The V call is TRBV6-6, the J call TRBJ1-2; D perhaps matches TRBD1 (6 bases). V shed 2 bases and J shed 4 bases, with 14 bases lying between them. The CDR3 is 15 amino acids. Germline loops: CDR1 MNHNY, CDR2 SVGAGI (reference sequence). CDR3 in amino acids: CASSYGATGFYGYTF. The DNA of the CDR3 is TGTGCCAGCAGTTACGGGGCGACAGGCTTCTATGGCTACACCTTC.

The J gene is TRBJ2-1, the V gene TRBV5-8; 7 bases are shared with TRBD1. V gave up 0 bases and J gave up 0 bases; unmatched junction bases: 3. Per germline, CDR1 SGHTS and CDR2 YDEGEE. The CDR3 spans 16 residues. The CDR3 reads CASSLEGAGSYNEQFF. As DNA, the CDR3 is TGTGCCAGCAGCTTGGAGGGGGCAGGCTCCTACAATGAGCAGTTCTTC. Full variable domain (remainder filled in from reference TRBV5-8 and TRBJ2-1): EAGVTQSPTHLIKTRGQQATLRCSPISGHTSVYWYQQALGLGLQFLLWYDEGEERNRGNFPPRFSGRQFPNYSSELNVNALELEDSALYLCASSLEGAGSYNEQFFGPGTRLTVL.

The rearrangement uses TRBV5-1 and TRBJ2-5; 8 nucleotides agree with TRBD1. The V gene end was trimmed by 4 bases and the J gene end by 2 bases; junction bases not matched to a gene: 7. This CDR3 comprises 15 residues. CDR1 is SGHRS, CDR2 YFSETQ, per germline. The CDR3 DNA reads as TGCGCCAGCAGCCCCAGGGGGCTGTTTCAAGAGACCCAGTACTTC. Its protein is CASSPRGLFQETQYF.

The rearrangement uses TRBV7-5 and TRBJ1-4; the table gives TRBD1 as D, unverified against the DNA. TRBV7-5 is reported as a pseudogene. CDR3 length: 18 residues. This CDR3 reads CARSQGDRGRGTNEKLFF. Here the CDR3 DNA reads TGTGCCAGAAGCCAAGGGGACAGGGGGCGAGGAACTAATGAAAAACTGTTTTTT.

The CDR3 sequence is CASSIDPRRGLRQPQHF. The DNA for the CDR3 is TGTGCCAGTAGTATAGATCCTCGCAGGGGGCTGAGGCAGCCCCAGCATTTT. The chain uses TRBV19 and TRBJ1-5; 8 bases agree with TRBD1. This CDR3 is built from 17 residues. The germline gives CDR1 LNHDA, CDR2 SQIVND (reference sequence). Trimming removed 0 bases from V and 7 bases from J; junction bases left unmatched: 11.

This clone was detected once. The chain has TRBV28 and TRBJ1-5, with 7 positions matching TRBD1. The CDR3 extends over 16 amino acids. Germline V gives CDR1 MDHEN, CDR2 SYDVKM. V was pared by 10 bases and J by 3 bases, with 15 bases of the junction left unmatched. The CDR3 sequence is CATTSQAGGTNQPQHF. CDR3 DNA sequence: TGTGCCACAACTAGCCAGGCAGGGGGTACCAATCAGCCCCAGCATTTT.

This clone came up a few times. V is TRBV5-1 and J is TRBJ1-1, with 10 bases aligning to TRBD1. The CDR3 spans 16 residues. J was trimmed by 0 bases and V by 4 bases; bases with no gene match: 6. The V gene's germline CDR1 is SGHRS and CDR2 YFSETQ. The CDR3 is CASSPDRGLMNTEAFF. For the CDR3, the DNA is TGCGCCAGCAGCCCTGACAGGGGGCTCATGAACACTGAAGCTTTCTTT.

The chain recombines TRBV18 with TRBJ1-1, with a tentative D call TRBD1 (6 bases). The ends were cut back, 2 bases at V and 4 bases at J, with 11 bases in the middle. The CDR3 runs 14 residues. Germline V lookup: CDR1 KGHSH, CDR2 LQKENI. CDR3 DNA sequence: TGTGCCAGCTCACCATCAGGGGTAGGCACTGAAGCTTTCTTT. It is translated as CASSPSGVGTEAFF.

In its sample, this clone was seen once. The gene calls are TRBV18 and TRBJ1-1; D remains unclear. This CDR3 is 14 amino acids long. Germline loops: CDR1 KGHSH, CDR2 LQKENI. Trimming pared 5 bases from V and 1 base from J, leaving 11 bases between. For the CDR3, the DNA is TGTGCCAGCTCAGTCTCTCGGGGGAACACTGAAGCTTTCTTT. Amino acids: CASSVSRGNTEAFF. Using reference TRBV18 and TRBJ1-1 for the parts outside the CDR3, the full variable domain is NAGVMQNPRHLVRRRGQEARLRCSPMKGHSHVYWYRQLPEEGLKFMVYLQKENIIDESGMPKERFSAEFPKEGPSILRIQQVVRGDSAAYFCASSVSRGNTEAFFGQGTRLTVV.